The rows below give T cell receptor beta chains drawn from one sample of a study of cytomegalovirus exposure and HLA in healthy donors. Measured with immunoSEQ multiplex PCR; TCRdb has only the in-frame clones, and not every one. In the table there are 100,000 to 150,000 clones, about 89% of which are singletons. The material sequenced was PBMCs. These receptor sequences come from a woman younger than 35 in good health and CMV-seronegative. Both conserved end residues are part of each CDR3. A D gene is named only where the DNA matches it firmly. The size of a clone is reported for some rows only, either as once, few or many, or as a class for expanded clones.

j_gene | d_gene | v_gene | abundance | CDR3aa | CDR3nt
TRBJ2-7 | NA | TRBV7-8 | NA | CASSLAMAFRGEQYF | TGTGCCAGCAGCTTAGCGATGGCTTTCCGCGGCGAGCAGTACTTC
TRBJ2-7 | TRBD2 | TRBV28 | many | CASSLRFVGGRDEQYF | TGTGCCAGCAGTTTAAGGTTTGTCGGCGGGAGAGACGAGCAGTACTTC
TRBJ2-5 | TRBD2 | TRBV11-3 | NA | CASSHRGGPQETQYF | TGTGCCAGCAGCCACCGGGGAGGGCCTCAAGAGACCCAGTACTTC
TRBJ1-1 | NA | TRBV28 | NA | CASSPDSGWAEAFF | TGTGCCAGCAGTCCGGACAGTGGGTGGGCTGAAGCTTTCTTT
TRBJ1-1 | NA | TRBV6-6 | few | CASRSLVVNTEAFF | TGTGCCAGCAGGTCCCTAGTAGTGAACACTGAAGCTTTCTTT
TRBJ2-1 | NA | TRBV19 | NA | CASSIGGGYLWEQFF | TGTGCCAGTAGTATAGGAGGCGGGTACCTTTGGGAGCAGTTCTTC
TRBJ2-2 | NA | TRBV15 | NA | CATSGRLPNTGELFF | TGTGCCACCAGCGGCAGACTCCCGAACACCGGGGAGCTGTTTTTT
TRBJ1-1 | NA | TRBV10-3 | NA | CAGGELLAGEAFF | TGTGCCGGAGGAGAGTTGTTGGCCGGTGAAGCTTTCTTT
TRBJ2-1 | NA | TRBV7-9 | NA | CASSQRGHGSPEQFF | TGTGCCAGCAGCCAAAGGGGACACGGAAGTCCTGAGCAGTTCTTC
TRBJ2-3 | TRBD2 | TRBV7-9 | NA | CASSPSGRPDTQYF | TGTGCCAGCAGCCCTAGCGGGAGACCAGATACGCAGTATTTT
TRBJ2-3 | NA | TRBV9 | NA | CASSVGVSGTDTQYF | TGTGCCAGCAGCGTAGGGGTTAGCGGCACAGATACGCAGTATTTT
TRBJ2-7 | TRBD1 | TRBV5-6 | NA | CASSGGQGPSYEQYF | TGTGCCAGCAGCGGGGGACAGGGACCCTCCTACGAGCAGTACTTC
TRBJ2-3 | NA | TRBV29-1 | NA | CSQEGGQGTDTQYF | TGCAGCCAGGAGGGGGGGCAGGGGACAGATACGCAGTATTTT
TRBJ1-5 | NA | TRBV11-2 | NA | CASSSHSNQPQHF | TGTGCCAGCAGCTCCCATTCCAATCAGCCCCAGCATTTT